These 14 T cell receptor beta chains were all obtained from the same sample, sequenced in a study of metastatic and nonmetastatic thyroid tumors. No patient received treatment before thyroid surgery. With MiXCR, TCRdb reprocessed the PCR reads. The table shows fewer than 30,000 clones, with more than 20% occurring only once. The sequenced material came from blood. The origin of the receptors is a male donor with papillary thyroid cancer or a benign thyroid nodule (not recorded which). Some clones in this sample may be carry-over from other donors' samples.

The rearrangement uses TRBV5-1 and TRBJ2-5; 7 positions agree with TRBD1. J gave up 5 bases and V 0 bases, and 4 bases lay outside the gene matches. The CDR3 has 14 amino acids. Germline CDR1 and CDR2: SGHRS and YFSETQ. The CDR3 coding sequence is TGCGCCAGCAGCTTGGGACAGGGATGGGAGACCCAGTACTTC. Its translation: CASSLGQGWETQYF.

This clone was counted ten times or more. The V gene is TRBV14, the J gene TRBJ2-2; 9 positions agree with TRBD2. CDR3 length: 15 amino acids. Per germline, CDR1 SGHDN and CDR2 FVKESK. After removal of 4 bases from V and 0 bases from J, the junction contained 0 bases not matched to a gene. CDR3 residues: CASSRTSANTGELFF. CDR3 nucleotide sequence: TGTGCCAGCAGCCGGACTAGCGCGAACACCGGGGAGCTGTTTTTT.

As regards this clone: A much larger clone differs from this one at a single base, so this may be a read error. The chain combines TRBV19 with TRBJ2-2, with 8 positions matching TRBD1. From germline, CDR1 is LNHDA and CDR2 SQIVND (reference sequence). The CDR3 length is 13 residues. V trimming: 9 bases; J trimming: 9 bases; junction bases outside the gene matches: 9. CDR3 region: CASKDRDHRELFF. The CDR3 region has the DNA TGTGCCAGCAAGGACAGGGATCATCGGGAGCTGTTTTTT.

This clone showed up many times. The chain is built from TRBV28 and TRBJ1-5, with D uncertain. Germline V lookup: CDR1 MDHEN, CDR2 SYDVKM. Trimming removed 6 bases at V and 4 bases at J, with 16 bases between. This CDR3 has 15 amino acids. CDR3 DNA sequence: TGTGCCAGCAGCCCGGTGACACGGGGAAATCAGCCCCAGCATTTT. Encoded protein: CASSPVTRGNQPQHF.

This clone was detected many times. J is TRBJ1-2 and V is TRBV5-1; D not resolved. The CDR3 is 16 residues long. Germline-derived CDR1 and CDR2 are SGHRS and YFSETQ. Trimming removed 4 bases from V and 5 bases from J, with 21 bases in between. Written as DNA, the CDR3 is TGCGCCAGCAGCCCCGGTGTGAACCTGGTCGCATATGGCTACACCTTC. As protein: CASSPGVNLVAYGYTF.

This clone was observed at least ten times. The chain employs TRBV24-1 and TRBJ1-1, with D possibly being TRBD1 (5 bases). The CDR3 loop spans 14 amino acids. Germline CDR1 reads KGHDR; CDR2 reads SFDVKD. V gave up 4 bases and J gave up 6 bases, with 14 bases separating them. Here the CDR3 DNA reads TGTGCCACCAGTGACACCAGGAGAGGGGCTGAAGCTTTCTTT. This gives the protein CATSDTRRGAEAFF.

The table lists this clone with many counts. This chain connects TRBV28 to TRBJ2-7, with TRBD1 matching 9 bases. J lost 4 bases, V lost 6 bases, and 10 bases had no gene match. The CDR3 length is 15 residues. CDR1 is MDHEN, CDR2 SYDVKM, per germline. The CDR3 here is CASRITGGAVYEQYF. CDR3 nucleotide sequence: TGTGCCAGCAGGATAACAGGGGGCGCGGTTTACGAGCAGTACTTC.

The CDR3 reads CASSSTTSGMYEQYF. DNA of the CDR3: TGTGCCAGCAGCTCGACAACTAGCGGGATGTACGAGCAGTACTTC. The genes are TRBV7-9 and TRBJ2-7, with 10 bases matching TRBD2. There are 15 residues in the CDR3. Per germline, CDR1 SEHNR and CDR2 FQNEAQ (reference sequence). V was clipped by 4 bases and J by 4 bases; unmatched bases: 7.

In this sample, this clone turned up many times. The V and J genes are TRBV5-6 and TRBJ1-1; TRBD1 matches at 7 bases. The CDR3 spans 15 residues. In germline, CDR1 is SGHDT, CDR2 YYEEEE. Germline trimming cut 7 bases from V and 1 base from J; bases unmatched to any gene: 10. CDR3 residues: CASCQSRTGNTEAFF. CDR3 bases: TGTGCCAGCTGTCAAAGTAGGACAGGGAACACTGAAGCTTTCTTT. Full variable domain (outside the CDR3, taken from reference TRBV5-6 and TRBJ1-1): DAGVTQSPTHLIKTRGQQVTLRCSPKSGHDTVSWYQQALGQGPQFIFQYYEEEERQRGNFPDRFSGHQFPNYSSELNVNALLLGDSALYLCASCQSRTGNTEAFFGQGTRLTVV.

This clone is deemed medium-sized. The chain is built from TRBV6-2 or TRBV6-3 and TRBJ1-6, with 9 bases aligning to TRBD1. The CDR3 extends over 14 amino acids. V shed 2 bases and J 7 bases; nucleotides not matched to a gene: 0. The germline CDR1 and CDR2 sequences are MNHEY and SVGEGT. DNA for the CDR3: TGTGCCAGCAGTTACGACAGGGGGAATTCACCCCTCCACTTT. Protein: CASSYDRGNSPLHF.

In its sample, this clone was seen many times. The chain links TRBV18 to TRBJ2-2; D is unclear. The CDR3 runs 15 residues. Germline loops: CDR1 KGHSH, CDR2 LQKENI. The V gene lost 3 bases and the J gene lost 6 bases, with 14 bases spanning the gap. CDR3 sequence reads: CASSPSNRPSGELFF. The CDR3 DNA reads TGTGCCAGCTCACCTAGTAACAGACCGTCCGGGGAGCTGTTTTTT.

This clone occurred many times. DNA of the CDR3: TGCAGTGCTCCTAAGGACAACCGTAATCAGCCCCAGCATTTT. As protein: CSAPKDNRNQPQHF. This chain links TRBV20-1 with TRBJ1-5, with D perhaps TRBD1 (5 bases). Trimming removed 5 bases from V and 4 bases from J, with 15 bases in between. CDR1 is DFQATT and CDR2 is SNEGSKA in the germline V gene (reference sequence). CDR3 size: 14 residues.

Ten or more counts support this clone. The chain has TRBV20-1 and TRBJ2-1; D may be TRBD1 (6 bases). The V end lost 0 bases, the J end lost 7 bases, and 16 bases lay between the germline ends. Germline CDR1 and CDR2: DFQATT and SNEGSKA (reference sequence). The length of the CDR3 is 15 residues. CDR3 sequence: CSARDGGGRGNEQFF. DNA for the CDR3: TGCAGTGCTAGAGATGGGGGTGGCAGGGGTAATGAGCAGTTCTTC.

This clone came up many times. This sequence joins TRBV9 and TRBJ2-7; 7 nucleotides match TRBD1. From germline, CDR1 is SGDLS and CDR2 YYNGEE. This CDR3 spans 14 amino acids. With 3 bases clipped from V and 3 bases from J, the junction kept 6 bases outside the gene matches. CDR3 in amino acids: CASSGDRTGYEQYF. The CDR3 nucleotides are TGTGCCAGCAGCGGGGACAGAACAGGCTACGAGCAGTACTTC.